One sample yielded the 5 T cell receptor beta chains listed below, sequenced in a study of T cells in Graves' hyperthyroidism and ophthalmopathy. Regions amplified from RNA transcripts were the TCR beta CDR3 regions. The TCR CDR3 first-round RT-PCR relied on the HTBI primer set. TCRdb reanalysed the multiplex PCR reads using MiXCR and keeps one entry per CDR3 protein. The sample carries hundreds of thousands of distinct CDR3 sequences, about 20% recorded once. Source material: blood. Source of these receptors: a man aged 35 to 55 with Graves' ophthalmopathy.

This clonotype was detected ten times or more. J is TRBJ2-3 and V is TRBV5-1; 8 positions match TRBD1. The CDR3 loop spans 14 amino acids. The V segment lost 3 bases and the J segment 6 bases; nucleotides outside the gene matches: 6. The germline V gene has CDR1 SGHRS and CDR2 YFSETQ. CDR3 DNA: TGCGCCAGCAGCTGGAGACGACAGGGGGATACGCAGTATTTT. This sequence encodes CASSWRRQGDTQYF.

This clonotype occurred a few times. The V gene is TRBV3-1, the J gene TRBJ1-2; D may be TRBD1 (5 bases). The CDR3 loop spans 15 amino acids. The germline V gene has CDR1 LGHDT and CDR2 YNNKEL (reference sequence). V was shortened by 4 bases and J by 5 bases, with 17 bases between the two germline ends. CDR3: CASSPGGSLYYGYTF. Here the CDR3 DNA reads TGTGCCAGCAGCCCGGGGGGGAGTCTATATTATGGCTACACCTTC.

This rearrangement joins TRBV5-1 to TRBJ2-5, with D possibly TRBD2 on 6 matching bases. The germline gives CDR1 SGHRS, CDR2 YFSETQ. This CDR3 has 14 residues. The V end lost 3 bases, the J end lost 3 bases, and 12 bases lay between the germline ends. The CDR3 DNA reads TGCGCCAGCAGCTACGGAGGGATCAAAGAGACCCAGTACTTC. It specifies CASSYGGIKETQYF. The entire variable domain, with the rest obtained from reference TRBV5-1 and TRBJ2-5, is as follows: KAGVTQTPRYLIKTRGQQVTLSCSPISGHRSVSWYQQTPGQGLQFLFEYFSETQRNKGNFPGRFSGRQFSNSRSEMNVSTLELGDSALYLCASSYGGIKETQYFGPGTRLLVL.

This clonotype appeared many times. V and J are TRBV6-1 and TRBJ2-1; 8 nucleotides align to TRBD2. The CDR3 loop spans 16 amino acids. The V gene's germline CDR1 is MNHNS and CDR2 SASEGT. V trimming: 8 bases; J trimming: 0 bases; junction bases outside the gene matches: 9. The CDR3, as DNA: TGTGCCAGCTTCGGAGCGGGAGACCGCTCCTACAATGAGCAGTTCTTC. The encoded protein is CASFGAGDRSYNEQFF.

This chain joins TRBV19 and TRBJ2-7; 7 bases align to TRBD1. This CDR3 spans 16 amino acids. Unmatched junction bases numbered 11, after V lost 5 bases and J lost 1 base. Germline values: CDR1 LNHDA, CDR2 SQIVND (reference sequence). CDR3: CASSPRTGQNSYEQYF. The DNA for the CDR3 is TGTGCCAGTAGTCCCCGGACAGGCCAGAATTCCTACGAGCAGTACTTC.